Listed here are 30 T cell receptor beta chains from one sample, sequenced in a study of identical twins. Using its own MiXCR run on the 5' RACE reads, TCRdb lists one record per CDR3 protein. The data show approximately 690,000 distinct CDR3 sequences, 5.5% to 6.5% seen once. Material: naive T cells sorted from blood. The source is a man in his late teens or twenties in good health.

This clonotype was seen many times. This chain connects TRBV12-3 or TRBV12-4 to TRBJ1-6; D possibly corresponds to TRBD1 (5 bases). The CDR3 consists of 13 residues. V was clipped by 6 bases and J by 14 bases, with 17 bases between them. The DNA of the CDR3 is TGTGCCAGCAGAGGGCACGGGGGGTTTGCCCTCCACTTT. Amino acids: CASRGHGGFALHF.

This clonotype has ten or more counts. The chain's CDR3 is CSARVGLNTEAFF. The CDR3 DNA follows: TGCAGTGCTAGAGTCGGTCTTAACACTGAAGCTTTCTTT. The chain employs TRBV20-1 and TRBJ1-1; D call uncertain. Germline-derived CDR1 and CDR2 are DFQATT and SNEGSKA (reference sequence). This CDR3 has 13 residues. V was clipped by 1 base and J by 2 bases, with 8 bases between them.

This clonotype showed up just a few times. The chain couples TRBV6-1 to TRBJ1-2; maybe TRBD1 (5 bases). V was shortened by 7 bases and J by 4 bases, with 13 bases between the two germline ends. CDR1 and CDR2 (germline): MNHNS, SASEGT. The CDR3 sequence is 13 residues long. CDR3 loop: CASTPDKSYGYTF. In DNA, the CDR3 is TGTGCCAGCACCCCGGACAAGAGCTATGGCTACACCTTC.

This chain uses TRBV9 with TRBJ1-5; tentative D call: TRBD1 (5 bases). Germline CDR1 and CDR2: SGDLS and YYNGEE. V gave up 0 bases and J gave up 5 bases, with 6 bases separating them. CDR3 length: 13 residues. CDR3 bases: TGTGCCAGCAGCGTAGAGGGACATCAGCCCCAGCATTTT. It yields the protein CASSVEGHQPQHF.

V is TRBV7-2 and J is TRBJ2-1; TRBD1 matches at 12 bases. CDR3 length: 15 amino acids. CDR1 SGHTA and CDR2 FQGNSA come from the germline V gene. The V and J ends lost 4 bases and 9 bases, in that order; junction bases with no gene match: 7. In nucleotides, the CDR3 is TGTGCCAGCAGCTATACCGGGACAGGGGGCCTTGAGCAGTTCTTC. Its protein product is CASSYTGTGGLEQFF.

In its sample, this clonotype was seen many times. The genes are TRBV9 and TRBJ1-6; maybe TRBD1 (5 bases). Germline V gives CDR1 SGDLS, CDR2 YYNGEE. CDR3 length: 15 amino acids. The germline V and J ends were trimmed by 1 base and 7 bases, with 12 bases remaining between them. CDR3 sequence: CASSVTGQGNSPLHF. In nucleotides, the CDR3 is TGTGCCAGCAGCGTAACAGGACAAGGAAATTCACCCCTCCACTTT. The full variable domain, in which reference TRBV9 and TRBJ1-6 provide the parts outside the CDR3, is DSGVTQTPKHLITATGQRVTLRCSPRSGDLSVYWYQQSLDQGLQFLIQYYNGEERAKGNILERFSAQQFPDLHSELNLSSLELGDSALYFCASSVTGQGNSPLHFGNGTRLTVT.

Many counts were recorded for this clonotype. The rearrangement joins TRBV12-3 or TRBV12-4 to TRBJ2-3; D is uncertain. V was pared by 3 bases and J by 6 bases, with 10 bases between. This CDR3 is built from 13 residues. The CDR3 loop is CASSFGSQDTQYF. The CDR3 DNA sequence: TGTGCCAGCAGTTTTGGGTCTCAGGATACGCAGTATTTT.

The rearrangement uses TRBV5-1 and TRBJ2-5; the match to TRBD2 covers 16 bases. Germline lookup yields CDR1 SGHRS and CDR2 YFSETQ. The length of the CDR3 is 17 residues. Losses at the gene ends were 4 bases for V and 4 bases for J; bases not matched to a gene: 7. The CDR3 sequence is CASSGGTSGRAAETQYF. CDR3 in DNA: TGCGCCAGCAGCGGCGGGACTAGCGGGAGGGCCGCAGAGACCCAGTACTTC. The full variable domain, in which reference TRBV5-1 and TRBJ2-5 provide the parts outside the CDR3, is KAGVTQTPRYLIKTRGQQVTLSCSPISGHRSVSWYQQTPGQGLQFLFEYFSETQRNKGNFPGRFSGRQFSNSRSEMNVSTLELGDSALYLCASSGGTSGRAAETQYFGPGTRLLVL.

This CDR3 is CASTPGRTSYEQYF. In DNA form, the CDR3 reads TGTGCCAGCACCCCAGGGCGGACATCCTACGAGCAGTACTTC. The V gene is TRBV7-8, the J gene TRBJ2-7; D possibly corresponds to TRBD1 (5 bases). The CDR3 covers 14 residues. Germline V gives CDR1 SGHVS, CDR2 FQNEAQ. Trimming left V 7 bases short and J 1 base short, with 14 bases between.

This CDR3 reads CASSFFSGREETQYF. Written as DNA, the CDR3 is TGCGCCAGCAGCTTCTTTAGCGGGAGGGAAGAGACCCAGTACTTC. The rearrangement joins TRBV5-1 to TRBJ2-5, with TRBD2 matching 11 bases. This CDR3 spans 15 amino acids. CDR1 and CDR2 (germline): SGHRS, YFSETQ. The junction had 3 bases not matched to a gene; V was cut back by 2 bases and J by 3 bases.

The gene calls are TRBV18 and TRBJ2-1; D is uncertain. CDR1 and CDR2 (germline): KGHSH, LQKENI. The CDR3 has 17 amino acids. V was pared by 0 bases and J by 12 bases, with 24 bases between. DNA of the CDR3: TGTGCCAGCTCACCACCGATCTCAGCCGAACCTACAATGGGGCAGTTCTTC. Protein sequence: CASSPPISAEPTMGQFF. Full variable domain (outside the CDR3, taken from reference TRBV18 and TRBJ2-1): NAGVMQNPRHLVRRRGQEARLRCSPMKGHSHVYWYRQLPEEGLKFMVYLQKENIIDESGMPKERFSAEFPKEGPSILRIQQVVRGDSAAYFCASSPPISAEPTMGQFFGPGTRLTVL.

The table lists this clonotype with many counts. The chain is built from TRBV25-1 and TRBJ2-7; tentatively, D is TRBD1 (5 bases). This CDR3 has 13 residues. The ends were cut back, 3 bases at V and 2 bases at J, with 8 bases in the middle. In germline, CDR1 is MGHDK, CDR2 SYGVNS. CDR3 in amino acids: CASSESGTYEQYF. The CDR3 nucleotides are TGTGCCAGCAGTGAGTCAGGGACCTACGAGCAGTACTTC.

This clonotype was seen repeatedly, ten times or more. The chain combines TRBV5-1 with TRBJ2-5, with 9 positions matching TRBD1. Losses at the gene ends were 4 bases for V and 2 bases for J; bases not matched to a gene: 6. The CDR3 sequence is 15 residues long. In germline, CDR1 is SGHRS, CDR2 YFSETQ. The chain's CDR3 is CASSRWTGAQETQYF. CDR3 bases: TGCGCCAGCAGCCGGTGGACAGGGGCACAAGAGACCCAGTACTTC.

This clonotype has at least ten counts. This chain uses TRBV20-1 with TRBJ2-1; D might be TRBD2 (6 bases). This CDR3 has 15 residues. With 0 bases removed from V and 8 bases from J, the gap between germline ends came to 17 bases. CDR1 is DFQATT and CDR2 is SNEGSKA in the germline V gene (reference sequence). CDR3 DNA sequence: TGCAGTGCTAGAGAGAGACTAGGGCGATCCGATGAGCAGTTCTTC. Its translation: CSARERLGRSDEQFF.

This clonotype was recorded many times. The J gene is TRBJ1-5, the V gene TRBV20-1, with a tentative D call TRBD1 (5 bases). Trimming removed 1 base from V and 6 bases from J, with 13 bases in between. Looked up from germline, CDR1 is DFQATT and CDR2 is SNEGSKA (reference sequence). The CDR3 consists of 14 residues. CDR3 residues: CSARVKGDGQPQHF. CDR3 sequence (DNA): TGCAGTGCTAGAGTTAAAGGGGATGGTCAGCCCCAGCATTTT.

There are many counts of this clonotype. Written as DNA, the CDR3 is TGTGCCAGCAGCTTAGGACCCCTAGCAGATGAGCAGTTCTTC. Encoded protein: CASSLGPLADEQFF. The rearrangement uses TRBV7-2 and TRBJ2-1, with D possibly matching TRBD2 (5 bases). The CDR3 is 14 residues long. Germline V gene data show CDR1 as SGHTA and CDR2 as FQGNSA. V gave up 1 base and J gave up 8 bases, with 12 bases separating them.

This clonotype was seen a handful of times. The chain carries TRBV7-6 and TRBJ1-4; 9 bases match TRBD1. Trimming at V came to 5 bases and at J to 3 bases, leaving 4 bases not matched to a gene. The germline V gene has CDR1 SGHVS and CDR2 FNYEAQ. CDR3 size: 15 residues. In nucleotides, the CDR3 is TGTGCCAGCAGCGGGGACAGGGCGGCTAATGAAAAACTGTTTTTT. Translating it yields CASSGDRAANEKLFF. Full variable domain (rest looked up from reference TRBV7-6 and TRBJ1-4): GAGVSQSPRYKVTKRGQDVALRCDPISGHVSLYWYRQALGQGPEFLTYFNYEAQQDKSGLPNDRFSAERPEGSISTLTIQRTEQRDSAMYRCASSGDRAANEKLFFGSGTQLSVL.

This clonotype was seen a few times. V usage is TRBV9 and J usage is TRBJ1-2; D uncertain. The CDR3 consists of 14 residues. V lost 2 bases to trimming and J lost 3 bases, with 11 bases between them. Germline V lookup: CDR1 SGDLS, CDR2 YYNGEE. Here the CDR3 DNA reads TGTGCCAGCAGCGTGAAGGTAAACGACTATGGCTACACCTTC. Protein sequence: CASSVKVNDYGYTF. Full variable domain (rest looked up from reference TRBV9 and TRBJ1-2): DSGVTQTPKHLITATGQRVTLRCSPRSGDLSVYWYQQSLDQGLQFLIQYYNGEERAKGNILERFSAQQFPDLHSELNLSSLELGDSALYFCASSVKVNDYGYTFGSGTRLTVV.

The sample holds many counts of this clonotype. The chain is built from TRBV7-8 and TRBJ2-1; possibly TRBD2 for D (5 bases). Trimming shortened V by 1 base and J by 6 bases, and 7 bases separated the two germline ends. CDR3 length: 13 residues. Germline values: CDR1 SGHVS, CDR2 FQNEAQ. Here the CDR3 reads CASSLVLANEQFF. The CDR3 DNA reads as TGTGCCAGCAGCTTAGTGCTAGCCAATGAGCAGTTCTTC. The complete variable domain, with remaining parts taken from reference TRBV7-8 and TRBJ2-1, reads GAGVSQSPRYKVAKRGQDVALRCDPISGHVSLFWYQQALGQGPEFLTYFQNEAQLDKSGLPSDRFFAERPEGSVSTLKIQRTQQEDSAVYLCASSLVLANEQFFGPGTRLTVL.

This clonotype showed up many times. The chain joins TRBV29-1 to TRBJ2-7; TRBD2 agrees at 9 bases. Trimming took 6 bases from V and 12 from J; bases not matched to a gene: 9. Germline-derived CDR1 and CDR2 are SQVTM and ANQGSEA. This CDR3 contains 11 residues. CDR3 bases: TGCAGCGTCATCCTAGCGGGACGACCGTACTTC. Its protein product is CSVILAGRPYF.

The gene calls are TRBV11-3 and TRBJ2-1; D possibly corresponds to TRBD2 (5 bases). Trimming removed 5 bases from V and 7 bases from J, with 21 bases in between. This CDR3 spans 16 amino acids. Germline CDR1 SGHNT, CDR2 YENEEA. The DNA for the CDR3 is TGTGCCAGCAGCCCAGGACTCAATCCGGGTGGGAATGAGCAGTTCTTC. Amino acid sequence: CASSPGLNPGGNEQFF.

The chain employs TRBV7-9 and TRBJ2-5; D gene ambiguous. CDR1 and CDR2 (germline): SEHNR, FQNEAQ (reference sequence). V was clipped by 5 bases and J by 5 bases, with 12 bases between them. This CDR3 is 13 amino acids long. Here the CDR3 reads CASSHPVGETQYF. The CDR3 bases are TGTGCCAGCAGCCACCCAGTCGGGGAGACCCAGTACTTC.

There are many counts of this clonotype. This chain connects TRBV12-3 or TRBV12-4 to TRBJ2-1; 10 nucleotides agree with TRBD2. The CDR3 totals 20 residues. The V segment lost 6 bases and the J segment 7 bases; nucleotides outside the gene matches: 24. CDR3 sequence reads: CASSPSPGTYGLAVGNEQFF. The CDR3 region has the DNA TGTGCCAGCAGCCCCTCCCCGGGGACGTACGGACTAGCGGTAGGGAATGAGCAGTTCTTC.

V is TRBV27 and J is TRBJ2-7; tentatively, D is TRBD2 (5 bases). Per germline, CDR1 MNHEY and CDR2 SMNVEV (reference sequence). V lost 3 bases and J 2 bases, leaving 11 bases between the germline ends. This CDR3 is built from 14 residues. The CDR3 nucleotides read TGTGCCAGCAGTTTTGGGAGCGGCGCCTACGAGCAGTACTTC. Translation: CASSFGSGAYEQYF.

This clonotype occurred a few times. This chain joins TRBV10-3 and TRBJ2-1, with TRBD2 matching over 15 bases. CDR3 size: 15 residues. The V gene end was trimmed by 2 bases and the J gene end by 7 bases; junction bases not matched to a gene: 0. Germline CDR1 is ENHRY and CDR2 is SYGVKD. For the CDR3, the DNA is TGTGCCATCAGTGAGGGACTAGCGGGAGGGAATGAGCAGTTCTTC. It encodes CAISEGLAGGNEQFF.

The chain carries TRBV11-2 and TRBJ2-1; 11 bases are shared with TRBD1. Germline values: CDR1 SGHAT, CDR2 FQNNGV. Trimming removed 0 bases from V and 10 bases from J; junction bases left unmatched: 11. The length of the CDR3 is 17 residues. As DNA, the CDR3 is TGTGCCAGCAGCTTAGATGCGAGGGGGACAGGGGGAGACGAGCAGTTCTTC. Amino acids: CASSLDARGTGGDEQFF.

This clonotype occurred many times. The V and J genes are TRBV4-2 and TRBJ2-1, with D maybe TRBD2 (5 bases). The CDR3 consists of 15 residues. Trimming took off 1 base at V and 2 bases at J, with 9 bases between the two ends. Germline-derived CDR1 and CDR2 are LGHNA and YNFKEQ. CDR3 nucleotides: TGTGCCAGCAGCCAAGTAAGCGGAACCTACAATGAGCAGTTCTTC. Its protein product is CASSQVSGTYNEQFF.

J is TRBJ2-3 and V is TRBV5-1, with D possibly being TRBD2 (6 bases). This CDR3 spans 15 amino acids. Looked up from germline, CDR1 is SGHRS and CDR2 is YFSETQ. V lost 0 bases to trimming and J lost 4 bases, with 12 bases between them. The CDR3 coding sequence is TGCGCCAGCAGCTTGGAAGGACGGGAGCCAGATACGCAGTATTTT. Its protein is CASSLEGREPDTQYF. The variable domain in full, with the rest retrieved from reference TRBV5-1 and TRBJ2-3, is KAGVTQTPRYLIKTRGQQVTLSCSPISGHRSVSWYQQTPGQGLQFLFEYFSETQRNKGNFPGRFSGRQFSNSRSEMNVSTLELGDSALYLCASSLEGREPDTQYFGPGTRLTVL.

This clonotype was seen more than once but under ten times. V usage is TRBV4-3 and J usage is TRBJ2-1, with D possibly matching TRBD2 (7 bases). V lost 1 base and J lost 6, with 16 bases in between. The CDR3 consists of 16 residues. Germline lookup yields CDR1 LGHNA and CDR2 YSLEER. CDR3 amino acids: CASSQVFEGGGNEQFF. For the CDR3, the DNA is TGCGCCAGCAGCCAAGTGTTCGAGGGGGGGGGCAATGAGCAGTTCTTC.

This clonotype was observed at least ten times. The chain joins TRBV20-1 to TRBJ1-1; 8 bases map to TRBD1. The CDR3 has 14 amino acids. Germline CDR1 is DFQATT and CDR2 is SNEGSKA (reference sequence). After removal of 6 bases from V and 2 bases from J, the junction contained 8 bases not matched to a gene. CDR3 nucleotides: TGCAGTGCCCCCCAAGACAGGGGCAACACTGAAGCTTTCTTT. This codes for CSAPQDRGNTEAFF.